The present T cell receptor beta chain was sequenced within a study of regulatory T cells in long-lasting Graves disease. The CDR3 has 14 amino acids. V was clipped by 6 bases and J by 7 bases, with 16 bases between them. Germline-derived CDR1 and CDR2 are MNHNS and SASEGT. The time point denotes: newly diagnosed GD, antithyroid drugs for less than 3 months. There was RNA extracted from PBMCs, and the TCR library was made from it. This clonotype has just a few counts. Arm-PCR with iRepertoire HTBI primers amplified the CDR3 regions for these TCR beta libraries. One entry per CDR3 protein results from TCRdb running MiXCR on the multiplex PCR reads. The sample holds about 420,000 distinct CDR3 sequences, about 15% seen once. The same data also contributed to another study, on T cells in Graves' hyperthyroidism and ophthalmopathy.

The receptor's source is a woman younger than 30 with Graves disease. Sample: peripheral blood mononuclear cells (PBMCs), taken at new diagnosis, from a patient treated with antithyroid drugs. The gene calls are TRBV6-1 and TRBJ2-4, with a weak D call TRBD2 (5 bases). The CDR3 DNA sequence: TGTGCCAGCAGCTCCACCTTTGGGGAGAACATTCAGTACTTC. As protein: CASSSTFGENIQYF.